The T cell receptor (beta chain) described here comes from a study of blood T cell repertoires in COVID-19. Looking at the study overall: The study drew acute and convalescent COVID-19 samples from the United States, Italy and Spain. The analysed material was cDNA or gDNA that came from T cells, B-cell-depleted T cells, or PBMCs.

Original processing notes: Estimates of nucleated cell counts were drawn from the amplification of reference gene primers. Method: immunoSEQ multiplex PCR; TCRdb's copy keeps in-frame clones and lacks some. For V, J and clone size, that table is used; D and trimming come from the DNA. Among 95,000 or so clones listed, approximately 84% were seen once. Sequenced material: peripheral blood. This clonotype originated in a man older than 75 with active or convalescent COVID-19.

The CDR3 is CASSKAPRWDRGSDNSPLHF. The CDR3 region has the DNA TGTGCCAGCAGCAAAGCGCCCAGGTGGGACAGGGGGTCGGATAATTCACCCCTCCACTTT. The chain has TRBV21-1 and TRBJ1-6; the D call in the table, TRBD1, was not verified against the DNA. TRBV21-1 is recorded as a pseudogene. This CDR3 region has 20 residues.